These 18 T cell receptor beta chains were all obtained from the same sample, sequenced in a study of blood T cell repertoires in COVID-19. TCRdb keeps only in-frame clones here, not all; method: immunoSEQ multiplex PCR. This repertoire shows about 150,000 clones, around 87% found once; its top ten account for roughly 6.6%. The sample was peripheral blood. These receptors all come from an older man with acute or convalescent COVID-19.

The rearrangement joins TRBV5-1 to TRBJ1-4; TRBD1 might be the D (5 bases). The CDR3 extends over 15 amino acids. V was cut by 0 bases and J by 8 bases, with 14 bases left in between. CDR1 is SGHRS, CDR2 YFSETQ, per germline. CDR3 in DNA: TGCGCCAGCAGCTTGGTAGCCAGGGTGAACGAAAAACTGTTTTTT. It codes for CASSLVARVNEKLFF.

This rearrangement joins TRBV11-2 to TRBJ1-2; possibly TRBD1 for D (6 bases). V lost 1 base and J lost 5, with 14 bases in between. Looked up from germline, CDR1 is SGHAT and CDR2 is FQNNGV. The CDR3 consists of 15 residues. The CDR3 coding sequence is TGTGCCAGCAGCTTAGTACAGGGTTGGGGTTATGGCTACACCTTC. It encodes CASSLVQGWGYGYTF.

The rearrangement joins TRBV6-6 to TRBJ2-5; 8 bases fit TRBD1. From germline, CDR1 is MNHNY and CDR2 SVGAGI (reference sequence). The J segment lost 5 bases and the V segment lost 1 base, leaving 9 bases of the junction unmatched. The length of the CDR3 is 16 residues. CDR3 in amino acids: CASSYLGTGQRETQYF. The DNA of the CDR3 is TGTGCCAGCAGTTACTTGGGGACAGGTCAGCGCGAGACCCAGTACTTC.

This rearrangement joins TRBV4-1 to TRBJ2-5; D call uncertain. V lost 2 bases and J 3 bases, leaving 10 bases between the germline ends. The CDR3 is made up of 14 amino acids. Germline V gene sequence: CDR1 MGHRA, CDR2 YSYEKL. The CDR3: CASSQTGLEETQYF. The CDR3 nucleotides read TGCGCCAGCAGCCAAACCGGGTTGGAAGAGACCCAGTACTTC.

The rearrangement uses TRBV28 and TRBJ1-2; D uncertain. The CDR3 contains 14 residues. In germline, CDR1 is MDHEN, CDR2 SYDVKM. V was pared by 3 bases and J by 7 bases, with 15 bases between. The chain's CDR3 is CASSFPGIKGGYTF. The CDR3 DNA is TGTGCCAGCAGTTTTCCGGGGATTAAAGGTGGCTACACCTTC.

For the CDR3, the DNA is TGTGCCTGGACCAGGACAGGGGGCTTCGACGAGCAGTACTTC. Its translation is CAWTRTGGFDEQYF. The rearrangement links TRBV30 to TRBJ2-7, with 11 bases matching TRBD1. Per the germline V gene, CDR1 is GTSNPN and CDR2 is SVGIG (reference sequence). V trimming: 4 bases; J trimming: 5 bases; junction bases outside the gene matches: 7. The CDR3 length is 14 residues.

The gene calls are TRBV2 and TRBJ1-3; D unresolved. Germline V gene sequence: CDR1 SNHLY, CDR2 FYNNEI. The CDR3 is made up of 16 amino acids. Trimming pared 8 bases from V and 0 bases from J, leaving 17 bases between. The CDR3 sequence is CASSWLLNPSGNTIYF. The CDR3, as DNA: TGTGCCAGCTCGTGGTTACTTAACCCCTCTGGAAACACCATATATTTT.

The V and J genes are TRBV24-1 and TRBJ2-1, with D perhaps matching TRBD1 (6 bases). Germline V gene data show CDR1 as KGHDR and CDR2 as SFDVKD. Trimming removed 3 bases at V and 0 bases at J, with 11 bases between. There are 16 residues in the CDR3. The CDR3 nucleotides read TGTGCCACCAGTGATACAGGGCTAGACTCCTACAATGAGCAGTTCTTC. Translated, it gives CATSDTGLDSYNEQFF.

The table lists this clone with a count of one. The chain recombines TRBV3-1 (or the pseudogene TRBV3-2) with TRBJ2-7; possible D gene TRBD1, 6 bases. The germline V gene has CDR1 LGHDT and CDR2 YNNKEL (reference sequence). With 7 bases removed from V and 7 bases from J, the gap between germline ends came to 14 bases. CDR3 length: 12 amino acids. This CDR3 is CASKKGVGEQYF. The DNA for the CDR3 is TGTGCCAGCAAGAAGGGGGTAGGGGAGCAGTACTTC.

The chain has TRBV11-2 and TRBJ2-1; D might be TRBD2 (6 bases). Between the trimmed V and J ends, which lost 1 base and 5 bases, there was a span of 9 bases. Per the germline V gene, CDR1 is SGHAT and CDR2 is FQNNGV. The CDR3 length is 14 residues. The CDR3 sequence is CASSLAGVNNEQFF. The CDR3 DNA reads as TGTGCCAGCAGCTTAGCGGGAGTGAACAATGAGCAGTTCTTC.

The rearrangement links TRBV6-5 to TRBJ2-7; D unclear. V was trimmed by 6 bases and J by 1 base, leaving 7 bases between them. This CDR3 is built from 12 residues. Germline V lookup: CDR1 MNHEY, CDR2 SVGAGI. In nucleotides, the CDR3 is TGTGCCAGCAGGCAGTATTCCTACGAGCAGTACTTC. Translated: CASRQYSYEQYF.

The chain recombines TRBV5-5 with TRBJ1-3, with a weak D call TRBD1 (6 bases). The CDR3 loop spans 15 amino acids. V was pared by 2 bases and J by 4 bases, with 13 bases between. Germline V CDR1 and CDR2: SGHKS, YYEKEE (reference sequence). The CDR3 nucleotides read TGTGCCAGCAGCTTTGAAGGGGGATCGGGAAACACCATATATTTT. Translated: CASSFEGGSGNTIYF.

V gene TRBV6-5 combines with J gene TRBJ2-7; D is uncertain. This CDR3 comprises 11 residues. Germline assignment: CDR1 MNHEY and CDR2 SVGAGI. With 10 bases removed from V and 7 bases from J, the gap between germline ends came to 14 bases. The CDR3 spells CATFSSREQYF. Here the CDR3 DNA reads TGTGCCACCTTCTCCTCTAGGGAGCAGTACTTC.

This chain connects TRBV19 to TRBJ2-1; TRBD1 is a possible D gene (5 bases). Germline V gives CDR1 LNHDA, CDR2 SQIVND (reference sequence). The CDR3 has 13 amino acids. V shed 4 bases and J shed 8 bases, with 12 bases lying between them. CDR3 residues: CASSTREVYEQFF. The CDR3 DNA reads TGTGCCAGTAGTACCAGGGAAGTCTATGAGCAGTTCTTC.

The genes are TRBV30 and TRBJ1-2; possibly TRBD1 for D (5 bases). V was trimmed by 0 bases and J by 2 bases, leaving 16 bases between them. Germline CDR1 is GTSNPN and CDR2 is SVGIG (reference sequence). This CDR3 has 16 amino acids. CDR3 region: CAWSVQELGFNYGYTF. The CDR3 DNA reads as TGTGCCTGGAGTGTACAGGAATTAGGCTTCAACTATGGCTACACCTTC.

The V gene is TRBV19, the J gene TRBJ2-3; 8 bases fit TRBD2. Losses at the gene ends were 5 bases for V and 2 bases for J; bases not matched to a gene: 9. The CDR3 has 16 amino acids. Germline V gene lookup returns CDR1 LNHDA and CDR2 SQIVND (reference sequence). This chain's CDR3 is CASSPLAGPITDTQYF. The CDR3 DNA sequence: TGTGCCAGTAGTCCTCTAGCGGGTCCTATCACAGATACGCAGTATTTT.

The CDR3 is CASSSAAGTGLTQPQHF. Here the CDR3 DNA reads TGCGCCAGCAGCTCCGCGGCTGGGACAGGGTTGACTCAGCCCCAGCATTTT. The chain is built from TRBV4-1 and TRBJ1-5, with 9 bases lining up with TRBD1. V dropped 5 bases and J dropped 6; count of bases not matched to a gene: 14. This CDR3 contains 17 residues. CDR1 is MGHRA and CDR2 is YSYEKL in the germline V gene.

This chain connects TRBV7-6 to TRBJ1-4; a weak D match, TRBD1 (6 bases). CDR1 is SGHVS, CDR2 FNYEAQ, per germline. Trimming pared 5 bases from V and 4 bases from J, leaving 8 bases between. The CDR3 is 13 residues long. In DNA, the CDR3 is TGTGCCAGCAGCGCACAGGGTAATGAAAAACTGTTTTTT. The encoded protein is CASSAQGNEKLFF. Using reference TRBV7-6 and TRBJ1-4 for the parts outside the CDR3, the full variable domain is GAGVSQSPRYKVTKRGQDVALRCDPISGHVSLYWYRQALGQGPEFLTYFNYEAQQDKSGLPNDRFSAERPEGSISTLTIQRTEQRDSAMYRCASSAQGNEKLFFGSGTQLSVL.